The clone carrying this T cell receptor (beta chain) was counted only a few times. The antigen remains undetermined. The data stem from a study of neurological immune-mediated disorders. Study results and caveats: The absence of any CDR3 amino acid sequence shared by expanded clones across subjects suggests that repertoires were private in all groups.

The cDNA was generated through 5'RACE incorporating 10-nucleotide random UMIs. MiXCR, applied by TCRdb to the 5' RACE reads, yields one record per CDR3 protein. This table has roughly 60,000 distinct CDR3 sequences, nearly 10% appearing once. The CDR3 runs 14 residues. Trimming took 2 bases from V and 7 from J, leaving 11 bases between them. Germline assignment: CDR1 MNHEY and CDR2 SVGAGI. Documented time point: longitudinal time-point 2. Sequencing was done on a sample of PBMCs. The chain has TRBV6-5 and TRBJ2-2, with D possibly being TRBD1 (5 bases). This sequence originates from a man aged 25-40 years in good health. The DNA of the CDR3 is TGTGCCAGCAGTTACGGAAGGGGTGGCGGGGAGCTGTTTTTT. It translates to CASSYGRGGGELFF.